Listed below are T cell receptor beta chains from one sample, sequenced in a study of cytomegalovirus exposure and HLA in healthy donors. The protocol was immunoSEQ multiplex PCR, while the TCRdb copy is restricted to in-frame clones and leaves out a portion. The sample has about 50,000 clones; less than 85% are singletons. Sequencing was done on a sample of PBMCs. Receptors originate from a man under 40 in good health and CMV-seropositive. CDR3s include the opening cysteine and the closing phenylalanine or tryptophan. Fields, in order: J gene, V gene, clone size, D gene, CDR3 protein, CDR3 DNA. D genes are given only for firm matches. Clone size, where shown, is once, few, many, or a class for clones that have expanded.

>TRBJ1-2|TRBV27|NA|NA
CASSSYRGEGARGYTF
TGTGCCAGCAGTTCATATCGGGGGGAAGGGGCGCGGGGCTACACCTTC
>TRBJ2-3|TRBV5-1|NA|NA
CASSLFGPESTADTQYF
TGCGCCAGCAGCTTGTTTGGCCCGGAGAGTACCGCAGATACGCAGTATTTT
>TRBJ1-1|TRBV30|few|NA
CAWSQGGNTEAFF
TGTGCCTGGAGTCAAGGGGGGAACACTGAAGCTTTCTTT
>TRBJ2-1|TRBV7-2|NA|TRBD2
CASSFGGGHNEQFF
TGTGCCAGCAGCTTCGGGGGGGGTCACAATGAGCAGTTCTTC
>TRBJ1-1|TRBV18|NA|NA
CASSLKGVPNTEAFF
TGTGCCAGCTCCCTTAAAGGGGTCCCGAACACTGAAGCTTTCTTT
>TRBJ1-1|TRBV14|NA|NA
CASSREGGASANTEAFF
TGTGCCAGCAGCCGAGAGGGGGGGGCCTCTGCGAACACTGAAGCTTTCTTT
>TRBJ1-3|TRBV30|NA|NA
CAWSVSLSGNTIYF
TGTGCCTGGAGTGTCAGTCTCTCTGGAAACACCATATATTTT
>TRBJ2-7|TRBV9|once|NA
CASSVAGDTFKEQYF
TGTGCCAGCAGCGTAGCGGGGGATACTTTTAAGGAGCAGTACTTC
>TRBJ1-5|TRBV29-1|NA|NA
CSVGGSNQPQHF
TGCAGCGTAGGAGGGAGCAATCAGCCCCAGCATTTT
>TRBJ1-5|TRBV19|NA|TRBD1
CASKEGTGGPISNQPQHF
TGTGCCAGCAAGGAAGGGACAGGGGGCCCGATAAGCAATCAGCCCCAGCATTTT
>TRBJ1-2|TRBV2|NA|NA
CATQSNRGYTF
TGTGCCACCCAAAGCAACCGCGGCTACACCTTC
>TRBJ2-1|TRBV7-7|NA|TRBD2
CASSLEGLAGRQFF
TGTGCCAGCAGCTTAGAGGGACTAGCGGGGCGTCAGTTCTTC
>TRBJ2-3|TRBV5-5|NA|NA
CASRAMRGEDTQYF
TGTGCCAGCAGGGCGATGCGGGGTGAAGATACGCAGTATTTT
>TRBJ1-1|TRBV10-1|NA|NA
CASSESRNTEAFF
TGCGCCAGCAGTGAGTCCCGGAACACTGAAGCTTTCTTT
>TRBJ2-3|TRBV5-1|NA|TRBD2
CASGPGGVPRTDTQYF
TGCGCCAGCGGGCCGGGGGGAGTCCCTCGAACAGATACGCAGTATTTT
>TRBJ1-2|TRBV6-1|once|NA
CASIGVYGYTF
TGTGCCAGCATAGGGGTCTATGGCTACACCTTC
>TRBJ1-6|TRBV9|NA|TRBD1
CASSGGQGRYSPLHF
TGTGCCAGCAGCGGTGGACAGGGGAGGTATTCACCCCTCCACTTT
>TRBJ1-2|TRBV7-5|NA|NA
CVRSLGSLKAYTF
TGTGTCAGAAGCTTAGGGAGTCTTAAGGCCTACACCTTC
>TRBJ2-3|TRBV13|NA|NA
CASSLTLGGADTQYF
TGTGCCAGCAGCTTAACCCTGGGGGGTGCGGATACGCAGTATTTT
>TRBJ1-6|TRBV7-9|medium-sized|NA
CASSLGTDYYSPLHF
TGTGCCAGCAGCTTAGGAACAGACTACTATTCACCCCTCCACTTT
>TRBJ1-1|TRBV15|NA|NA
CATNDGGLNTEAFF
TGTGCCACCAATGATGGGGGGTTGAACACTGAAGCTTTCTTT
>TRBJ2-7|TRBV28|NA|TRBD1
CASSFWDSSYEQYF
TGTGCCAGCAGTTTTTGGGACAGCTCCTACGAGCAGTACTTC
>TRBJ1-1|TRBV6-5|NA|NA
CASSYSSTEAFF
TGTGCCAGCAGTTACTCGAGTACTGAAGCTTTCTTT
>TRBJ1-2|TRBV23-1|NA|TRBD1
CASSQPGTGGALGIYGYTF
TGCGCCAGCAGTCAACCTGGGACAGGGGGTGCGTTAGGTATCTATGGCTACACCTTC
>TRBJ2-7|TRBV19|NA|NA
CASSMSGLSSYEQYF
TGTGCCAGTAGTATGAGCGGTTTAAGTTCCTACGAGCAGTACTTC
>TRBJ2-7|TRBV11-2|NA|NA
CASSQGQTPTYEQYF
TGTGCCAGCAGCCAAGGACAGACCCCAACCTACGAGCAGTACTTC